This is a list of T cell receptor beta chains from one sample in a study of brain metastases from non-small cell lung cancer. Produced via immunoSEQ multiplex PCR; TCRdb's table is partial and in-frame only. Of 1,500 to 2,000 clones in the sample, approximately 90% were seen once. Sequencing was performed on tumor-adjacent normal tissue. The receptors stem from a donor aged 40 or older with non-small cell lung cancer. CDR3s include the opening cysteine and the closing phenylalanine or tryptophan. Each record gives: J gene, D gene, V gene, CDR3 protein. The D gene is left open where the match is weak.

J: TRBJ2-2
D: .
V: TRBV7-6
CDR3: CASSLQATNTGELFF

J: TRBJ1-1
D: .
V: TRBV5-5
CDR3: CANSLLQQATEAFF

J: TRBJ2-7
D: .
V: TRBV12-3/TRBV12-4
CDR3: CASSWGTSYEQYF

J: TRBJ2-7
D: .
V: TRBV7-2
CDR3: CASSFGVSYEQYF

J: TRBJ1-1
D: TRBD1
V: TRBV3-1/TRBV3-2
CDR3: CASREQGAHANTEAFF

J: TRBJ2-3
D: TRBD2
V: TRBV28
CDR3: CASSLAGGGADTQYF

J: TRBJ1-2
D: .
V: TRBV29-1
CDR3: CSVDSPGGYTF

J: TRBJ1-1
D: .
V: TRBV5-8
CDR3: CASSLAKKAFF

J: TRBJ2-7
D: TRBD2
V: TRBV7-2
CDR3: CASTLAGGYSYEQYF

J: TRBJ2-5
D: TRBD1
V: TRBV6-6
CDR3: CASSSRQGRQETQYF

J: TRBJ2-1
D: .
V: TRBV19
CDR3: CASRALDSNEQFF

J: TRBJ1-1
D: .
V: TRBV25-1
CDR3: CASSSSMNTEAFF

J: TRBJ2-2
D: TRBD2
V: TRBV12-5
CDR3: CASGLGGGAPGELFF

J: TRBJ2-2
D: .
V: TRBV28
CDR3: CASSLGARTGELFF

J: TRBJ2-3
D: .
V: TRBV28
CDR3: CASSPPDQLTDTQYF

J: TRBJ1-5
D: TRBD1
V: TRBV28
CDR3: CASSFPGGQGPQHF

J: TRBJ2-5
D: .
V: TRBV12-3/TRBV12-4
CDR3: CASSLRGTQYF

J: TRBJ1-1
D: .
V: TRBV5-4
CDR3: CASTSGGTNTEAFF

J: TRBJ1-2
D: .
V: TRBV28
CDR3: CASSPGTGNYGYTF

J: TRBJ1-2
D: .
V: TRBV6-5
CDR3: CASTRAGASNYGYTF

J: TRBJ1-1
D: .
V: TRBV3-1/TRBV3-2
CDR3: CASSRTVGAGGNTEAFF

J: TRBJ2-3
D: .
V: TRBV3-1/TRBV3-2
CDR3: CASSQGQRSTDTQYF

J: TRBJ2-7
D: .
V: TRBV5-6
CDR3: CASSFGGAEQYF

J: TRBJ2-1
D: .
V: TRBV6-2/TRBV6-3
CDR3: CASSYATGAYNEQFF

J: TRBJ1-2
D: .
V: TRBV13
CDR3: CASSIGQGKMDGYTF

J: TRBJ2-4
D: .
V: TRBV13
CDR3: CASSQQNIQYF

J: TRBJ2-7
D: .
V: TRBV3-1/TRBV3-2
CDR3: CASSHGDGYEQYF

J: TRBJ2-5
D: .
V: TRBV10-3
CDR3: CAISESRGQGAEETQYF

J: TRBJ2-1
D: .
V: TRBV5-8
CDR3: CASSLSSGRSVF

J: TRBJ2-2
D: .
V: TRBV13
CDR3: CASSFWENTGELFF

J: TRBJ2-2
D: .
V: TRBV6-5
CDR3: CASSLVVARAGELFF

J: TRBJ2-1
D: .
V: TRBV29-1
CDR3: CSVEVWESSYNEQFF

J: TRBJ2-2
D: TRBD2
V: TRBV4-3
CDR3: CASSSFRGGSLNVELFF

J: TRBJ2-1
D: TRBD2
V: TRBV5-1
CDR3: CASSLSGANNEQFF

J: TRBJ2-3
D: .
V: TRBV5-1
CDR3: CASSSPADTQYF

J: TRBJ2-4
D: .
V: TRBV28
CDR3: CASSLGARNIQYF

J: TRBJ1-1
D: .
V: TRBV19
CDR3: CASSIISGTEAFF